Here is one TCR beta chain with its context. Its antigen remains undetermined. Germline is not matched at one junction end, which may reflect a read error. Receptors were amplified or captured by 5' RACE. For sequencing, an Illumina HiSeq 2500 was employed. A second PCR of 7 to 11 cycles was run with a J-beta primer mix and a sample-barcoded 5' primer. A template-switch 5' adaptor carrying 12 random nucleotides introduced a unique molecular identifier onto each TCR beta cDNA molecule. Each sample yielded at least 3 million CDR3-containing paired-end reads. All of the RNA was converted into first-strand cDNA using the Mint cDNA synthesis kit, with a TRBC-specific oligonucleotide serving as the primer. Following uracil-DNA glycosylase treatment, a first 18-cycle PCR with universal primers M1SS and BC2_uni_R was performed on all cDNA. The authors' pipeline ran thus. For normalization, 1 million high-quality reads, each with a distinct molecular identifier, were randomly selected from each sample. Instead of being binned into consensus sequences, reads with shared molecular identifiers were discarded. MiTCR, with a Q25 quality threshold and the strictest error-elimination algorithm, was used for CDR3 identification, clonotype clustering and error correction. A nonparametric unseen species model with Euler transformation was used to estimate a lower bound on total TCR beta diversity. TCRdb reanalyzed the raw reads on its own, using fastp at Q25 for trimming and MiXCR for clone calling, and kept in-frame beta chains. A single entry per CDR3 protein holds the most common genes and DNA from its merged rows. Clone size and V and J calls follow TCRdb, not the original study. The sample profile shows 1.5 million to 2 million distinct CDR3 sequences; roughly 32% of them were found once. About 11% of the sample lies in the top ten.

This sample is drawn from a study of blood T cells in healthy people across ages (dated by TCRdb to 2014 to 2015). For context, the study as a whole: In model experiments, template switching captured roughly one uniquely barcoded TCR beta cDNA molecule for every two T cells. For two donors (one aged 18 to 29 and one aged 80 or older), the study analyzed two additional independent replicas of 1 million unique cDNA reads from the same blood draw. Age-related changes in TCR beta repertoire diversity were measured in the study by deep sequencing normalized with unique cDNA molecular identifiers. The donors were divided into four age groups: young (average 16 years), middle-aged (around 41), aged (roughly 60) and long-lived (about 84). Donors of different ages were randomly distributed across sequencing lanes to avoid experimental bias.

Systemically healthy Caucasian individuals from Russia, some 36 in total and aged roughly 6 to 100 years, were included as donors. Around 9.9 milliliters of peripheral blood were collected from each donor into EDTA-treated Vacutainer tubes. Ficoll-Paque density-gradient centrifugation was used to isolate PBMCs, with at least 6.5 million obtained per sample. Trizol reagent was used to extract total RNA from PBMCs, with at least 5.5 micrograms per sample. The percentages of naive CD45RAhigh/CD27high T cells were determined by flow cytometry on a PBMC aliquot from every donor. There are 14 amino acids in the CDR3, from cysteine to phenylalanine inclusive. Only CDR3 DNA is held: 42 bases, read in frame from base 1. CDR1 and CDR2, per the germline V gene, are MNHNS and SASEGT. Results and caveats for the whole study, not just this receptor: The CMV infection status of donors was not known, potentially confounding age-related changes in expanded clonotypes. Bulk unsorted PBMC profiling prevented conclusive comparison of naive and antigen-experienced compartments. Estimates of total diversity from one million sequenced T cells were regarded as lower bounds and underestimates. There was a strong correlation between observed TCR beta diversity and the percentage of naive T cells measured by flow cytometry. The long-lived group showed more naive CD4+ T cells, fewer expanded clones and increased TCR diversity than the aged group, suggesting age selection. Observed TCR beta diversity per million T cells fell roughly linearly with age, and a significant reduction was already apparent by age roughly 40.

This clonotype originated in a woman in her thirties in good health. The V and J genes are TRBV6-1 and TRBJ2-5; confidence is insufficient to name the D gene. The DNA end is more similar to TRBJ2-7, so the J call may be wrong. The sample consisted of blood. The sequenced DNA: TGTGCCAACAGTGTTGAGCTGAGCTCCTACGAGCAGTACTTC. It is translated as CANSVELSSYEQYF.